This record covers a single TCR beta chain. Antigen unknown. Germline CDR1 and CDR2: SGHTA and FQGNSA. Trimming left V 6 bases short and J 7 bases short, with 13 bases between. This CDR3 comprises 13 residues. Profiling relied on immunoSEQ multiplex PCR, and the TCRdb table lists in-frame clones only, not all of them. Of some 2,100,000 clones in the sample, approximately 95% are singletons; the top ten hold about 0.13%. This record comes from a study of shared clonotypes between healthy human individuals. Whole-study findings and limits: Clonotype sharing among donors, it was expected, would be affected by sequencing depth. Of the naive CD4 clonotypes, roughly 5% were shared across several donors.

The TCR comes from a man aged 18 to 29 in good health. The sample was naive CD4+ T cells sorted from blood. Subset of the sample: CD45RA+ positively selected. This sequence joins TRBV7-2 and TRBJ2-1, with D possibly being TRBD1 (8 bases). This CDR3 reads CASREQGGNEQFF. The CDR3 nucleotides read TGTGCCAGCAGAGAACAGGGGGGGAATGAGCAGTTCTTC. The variable domain in full, completed from reference TRBV7-2 and TRBJ2-1, reads GAGVSQSPSNKVTEKGKDVELRCDPISGHTALYWYRQSLGQGLEFLIYFQGNSAPDKSGLPSDRFSAERTGGSVSTLTIQRTQQEDSAVYLCASREQGGNEQFFGPGTRLTVL.